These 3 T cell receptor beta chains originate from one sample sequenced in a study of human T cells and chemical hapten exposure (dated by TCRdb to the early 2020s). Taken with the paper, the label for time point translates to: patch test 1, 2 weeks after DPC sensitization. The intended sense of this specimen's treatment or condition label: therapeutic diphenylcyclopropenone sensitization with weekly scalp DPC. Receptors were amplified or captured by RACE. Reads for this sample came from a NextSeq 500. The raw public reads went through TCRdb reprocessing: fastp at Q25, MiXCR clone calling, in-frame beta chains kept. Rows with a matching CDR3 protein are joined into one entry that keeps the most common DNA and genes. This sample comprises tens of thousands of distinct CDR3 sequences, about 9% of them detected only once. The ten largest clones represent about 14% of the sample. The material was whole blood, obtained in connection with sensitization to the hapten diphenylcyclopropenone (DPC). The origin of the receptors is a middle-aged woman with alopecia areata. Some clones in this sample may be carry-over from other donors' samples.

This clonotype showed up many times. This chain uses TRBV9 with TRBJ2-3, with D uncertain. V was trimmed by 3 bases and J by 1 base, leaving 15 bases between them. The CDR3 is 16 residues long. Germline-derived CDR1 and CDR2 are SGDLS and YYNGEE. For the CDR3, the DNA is TGTGCCAGCAGCGAGCCATCGACAACCCGCACAGATACGCAGTATTTT. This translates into CASSEPSTTRTDTQYF.

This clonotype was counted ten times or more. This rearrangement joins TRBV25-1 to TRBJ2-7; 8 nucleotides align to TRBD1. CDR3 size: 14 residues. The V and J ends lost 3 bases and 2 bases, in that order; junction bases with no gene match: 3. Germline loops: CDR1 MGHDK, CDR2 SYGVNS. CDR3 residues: CASSDVTGAYEQYF. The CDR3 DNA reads TGTGCCAGCAGTGATGTGACAGGGGCCTACGAGCAGTACTTC.

CDR3 DNA: TGTGCCAGCAGTTACTCGAATCAGGGAACCGGGGAGCTGTTTTTT. Translated: CASSYSNQGTGELFF. This chain uses TRBV6-5 with TRBJ2-2, with a tentative D call TRBD1 (5 bases). V was pared by 0 bases and J by 5 bases, with 10 bases between. This CDR3 contains 15 residues. Germline V CDR1 and CDR2: MNHEY, SVGAGI.